This T cell receptor beta chain comes out of a study of blood T cell repertoires in COVID-19. Looked up from germline, CDR1 is SGHTA and CDR2 is FQGNSA. There are 15 residues in the CDR3. Deletions cut 4 bases from V and 6 bases from J, with 16 bases between. The assay was immunoSEQ multiplex PCR, and TCRdb's table has in-frame clones only and misses some. The sample has about 390,000 clones; 70% to 90% are singletons. The Seattle patients joined while their infection was active and were tracked longitudinally afterward. The rearrangement links TRBV7-2 to TRBJ2-1; unclear D gene. This clonotype was sampled from a woman aged 60-75 years with COVID-19, enrolled during active disease. The sample taken for sequencing was peripheral blood. CDR3 coding DNA: TGTGCCAGCAGCTCACCACCCCTCACAACCAATGAGCAGTTCTTC. This gives the protein CASSSPPLTTNEQFF.